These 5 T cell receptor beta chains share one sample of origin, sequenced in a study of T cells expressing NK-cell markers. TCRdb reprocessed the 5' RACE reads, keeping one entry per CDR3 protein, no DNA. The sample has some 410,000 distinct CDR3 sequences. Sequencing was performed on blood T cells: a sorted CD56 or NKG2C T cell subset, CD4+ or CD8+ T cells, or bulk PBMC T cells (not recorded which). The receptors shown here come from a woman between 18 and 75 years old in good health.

This CDR3 is CSAPTGGKTQYF. The chain is built from TRBV20-1 and TRBJ2-5; as DNA is missing, the TRBD1 call by TCRdb cannot be tested. This CDR3 is 12 amino acids long. Germline lookup yields CDR1 DFQATT and CDR2 SNEGSKA (reference sequence).

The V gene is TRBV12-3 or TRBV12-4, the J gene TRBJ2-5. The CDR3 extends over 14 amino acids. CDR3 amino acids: CASSPAVGKETQYF.

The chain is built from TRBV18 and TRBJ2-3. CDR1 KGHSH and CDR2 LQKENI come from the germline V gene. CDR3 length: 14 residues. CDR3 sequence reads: CASSPEISTDTQYF.

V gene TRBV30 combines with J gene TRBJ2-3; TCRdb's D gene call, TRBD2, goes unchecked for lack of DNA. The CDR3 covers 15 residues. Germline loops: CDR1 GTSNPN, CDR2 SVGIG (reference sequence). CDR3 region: CAWSAGGRETDTQYF.

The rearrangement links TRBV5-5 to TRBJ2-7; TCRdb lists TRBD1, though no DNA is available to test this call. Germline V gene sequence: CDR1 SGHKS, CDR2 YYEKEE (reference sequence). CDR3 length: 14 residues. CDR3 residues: CASSLMGQGGEQYF.